This T cell receptor (beta chain) was identified in a study of blood T cell repertoires in COVID-19. This CDR3 comprises 15 residues. The germline V gene encodes CDR1 MNHNY and CDR2 SVGAGI (reference sequence). V lost 2 bases, J lost 0 bases, and 3 bases stayed unmatched. Data came from immunoSEQ multiplex PCR; TCRdb stores just in-frame clones and leaves some out. The data contain under 300,000 clones, roughly 89% of them singletons. V usage is TRBV6-6 and J usage is TRBJ1-1, with 7 bases identical to TRBD1. The sequencing input was peripheral blood. This clonotype was sampled from a woman aged 25-40 years with active or convalescent COVID-19. The CDR3 loop reads CASSYATGLNTEAFF. CDR3 DNA sequence: TGTGCCAGCAGTTACGCGACAGGGTTGAACACTGAAGCTTTCTTT.